A selection of T cell receptor beta chains follows, all from one sample in a study of blood T cell repertoires in COVID-19. TCRdb's copy holds only in-frame clones and misses some; the assay was immunoSEQ multiplex PCR. The sample yields approximately 250,000 clones, more than 80% seen once. Sequencing was carried out using PBMCs or T cells enriched from blood (not recorded which). These receptors all come from a woman aged 25 to 39 with acute COVID-19. Both conserved end residues are part of each CDR3. D genes are given only for firm matches. The size of a clone is reported for some rows only, either as once, few or many, or as a class for expanded clones.

V,size,D,J,DNA,CDR3
TRBV2,once,-,TRBJ1-5,TGTGCCAGCAGTGATTCCCTGGGCGGGAGCAATCAGCCCCAGCATTTT,CASSDSLGGSNQPQHF
TRBV5-8,-,-,TRBJ2-6,TGTGCCAGCAGCTCTTCAGGGGTTCTCTCTGGGGCCAACGTCCTGACTTTC,CASSSSGVLSGANVLTF
TRBV24-1,-,TRBD1,TRBJ1-2,TGTGCCACCAGTGATTCACAGGGGTATGGCTACACCTTC,CATSDSQGYGYTF
TRBV11-2,-,TRBD1,TRBJ2-5,TGTGCCAGCAGCGGACAGGCGCAAGAGACCCAGTACTTC,CASSGQAQETQYF
TRBV18,-,-,TRBJ1-4,TGTGCCAGCTCACCAGGCACAACTAATGAAAAACTGTTTTTT,CASSPGTTNEKLFF
TRBV19,-,TRBD1,TRBJ1-4,TGTGCCAGTAGCCTACAGGGGGCGCGAGGGGAAAAACTGTTTTTT,CASSLQGARGEKLFF
TRBV7-2,-,TRBD1,TRBJ2-1,TGTGCCAGCAGCTTAATGCAGGGGGCGCGTAATGAGCAGTTCTTC,CASSLMQGARNEQFF
TRBV18,-,-,TRBJ2-7,TGTGCCAGCTCATCGGGACGGGAGACCCACGAGCAGTACTTC,CASSSGRETHEQYF
TRBV11-2,-,TRBD1,TRBJ2-7,TGTGCCAGCAGCTTAGATGGGACGGACAGGGGCTACGAGCAGTACTTC,CASSLDGTDRGYEQYF
TRBV10-2,few,TRBD2,TRBJ2-7,TGCGCCAGCAGTGTCCTAGCGGGAGGTACCCACGAGCAGTACTTC,CASSVLAGGTHEQYF
TRBV18,-,-,TRBJ2-1,TGTGCCAGCTCACCTCAGGGATCCCCACACAATGAGCAGTTCTTC,CASSPQGSPHNEQFF
TRBV5-1,-,-,TRBJ1-6,TGCGCCAGCAGCTTGATGACAGTTCTAGGTTCACCCCTCCACTTT,CASSLMTVLGSPLHF
TRBV7-9,-,TRBD2,TRBJ2-1,TGTGCCAGCAGCCGTCGTGGCGGGAGGGCCCTCGACTACAATGAGCAGTTCTTC,CASSRRGGRALDYNEQFF
TRBV10-3,-,-,TRBJ1-1,TGTGCCATCAGTGAGTCGGGGGGTAACACTGAAGCTTTCTTT,CAISESGGNTEAFF
TRBV5-1,-,-,TRBJ2-7,TGCGCCAGCAGCTTGATGGACAATCCCTACGAGCAGTACTTC,CASSLMDNPYEQYF
TRBV5-1,few,-,TRBJ1-1,TGCGCCAGCAGCTTGCCGAGAATGAACACTGAAGCTTTCTTT,CASSLPRMNTEAFF
TRBV5-6,-,TRBD2,TRBJ2-7,TGTGCCAGCAGCCAATCGGGAGGGGCGGGACACGAGCAGTACTTC,CASSQSGGAGHEQYF
TRBV11-2,once,-,TRBJ1-4,TGTGCCAGCAGCGTGGGGCGAGCCAGGGCAGATGAAAAACTGTTTTTT,CASSVGRARADEKLFF
TRBV29-1,-,-,TRBJ2-6,TGCAGCGTCCTACAGGTCATCCACTCTGGGGCCAACGTCCTGACTTTC,CSVLQVIHSGANVLTF
TRBV29-1,few,TRBD2,TRBJ2-1,TGCAGCGTTGACGGGACTAGCGACTACAATGAGCAGTTCTTC,CSVDGTSDYNEQFF
TRBV11-2,-,-,TRBJ1-1,TGTGCCAGCAGCTTAGGGGGTCTGCCCCGGGGAAAAGCTTTCTTT,CASSLGGLPRGKAFF
TRBV10-3,-,TRBD1,TRBJ1-2,TGTGCCATCAGTGAGTCGACAGGGAACTATGGCTACACCTTC,CAISESTGNYGYTF
TRBV6-1,-,TRBD1,TRBJ1-5,TGTGCCGGAGGACAGGGGCGGCAGCCCCAGCATTTT,CAGGQGRQPQHF
TRBV9,-,-,TRBJ1-1,TGTGCCAGCTCCCGAGGGGGAGGGCTGGTCACTGAAGCTTTCTTT,CASSRGGGLVTEAFF
TRBV18,-,-,TRBJ1-5,TGTGCCAGCTCACCACCAGGACAAAATAGCAATCAGCCCCAGCATTTT,CASSPPGQNSNQPQHF
TRBV24-1,-,-,TRBJ2-2,TGTGCCACACAAGACACCGGGGAGCTGTTTTTT,CATQDTGELFF
TRBV2,-,-,TRBJ1-1,TGTGCCAGCAGGGGGGGTCACACTGAAGCTTTCTTT,CASRGGHTEAFF
TRBV27,-,TRBD2,TRBJ2-3,TGTGCCAGCAGTTTATCTCCAGCGGGGGGCACAGATACGCAGTATTTT,CASSLSPAGGTDTQYF
TRBV7-9,-,TRBD2,TRBJ2-1,TGTGCCAGCAGCCCTAGCGGGAAGTACAATGAGCAGTTCTTC,CASSPSGKYNEQFF
TRBV28,-,TRBD1,TRBJ2-2,TGTGCCAGCATTAGACAGGGATCGAACACCGGGGAGCTGTTTTTT,CASIRQGSNTGELFF
TRBV5-1,-,-,TRBJ2-1,TGCGCCAGCAGCACTTTACAGGGCTGGAATGAGCAGTTCTTC,CASSTLQGWNEQFF
TRBV27,-,-,TRBJ1-1,TGTGCCAGCAGTTTTCTTCGGGGGGACACTGAAGCTTTCTTT,CASSFLRGDTEAFF